Following are 26 T cell receptor beta chains from one sample sequenced in a study of blood T cell repertoires in COVID-19. Using immunoSEQ multiplex PCR, the repertoire was profiled, and TCRdb retains in-frame clones only, with some absent. The data contain over 250,000 clones, around 90% of them singletons. What was sequenced was peripheral blood. The receptors come from a man aged 45-60 years with acute or convalescent COVID-19.

This clone was seen once. The V and J genes are TRBV5-1 and TRBJ1-1, with 7 positions matching TRBD1. The V gene's germline CDR1 is SGHRS and CDR2 YFSETQ. The CDR3 is 14 amino acids. The trim removed 0 bases at V and 3 bases at J, leaving 2 bases unmatched. The CDR3 loop is CASSLVQGDTEAFF. In DNA, the CDR3 is TGCGCCAGCAGCTTGGTCCAGGGGGACACTGAAGCTTTCTTT.

The J gene is TRBJ2-2, the V gene TRBV11-3; 7 nucleotides align to TRBD1. Germline CDR1 SGHNT, CDR2 YENEEA. The V gene end was trimmed by 5 bases and the J gene end by 5 bases; junction bases not matched to a gene: 5. The CDR3 spans 14 residues. CDR3 protein: CASSLLTGTGELFF. For the CDR3, the DNA is TGTGCCAGCAGCCTGTTGACAGGGACCGGGGAGCTGTTTTTT.

This rearrangement joins TRBV29-1 to TRBJ1-4, with 9 bases identical to TRBD1. V shed 7 bases, J shed 8 bases, and the junction held 17 bases outside the gene matches. This CDR3 comprises 16 residues. The germline V gene encodes CDR1 SQVTM and CDR2 ANQGSEA. Here the CDR3 reads CSALGQGSFIGEKLFF. The CDR3 DNA reads as TGCAGCGCGCTAGGACAGGGGTCTTTCATAGGCGAAAAACTGTTTTTT.

V is TRBV10-3 and J is TRBJ1-4; 8 nucleotides align to TRBD1. CDR1 is ENHRY and CDR2 is SYGVKD in the germline V gene. Trimming took 4 bases from V and 7 from J; bases not matched to a gene: 5. CDR3 size: 14 residues. DNA for the CDR3: TGTGCCATCAGTGCGACAGGGGAGGGTGAAAAACTGTTTTTT. This gives the protein CAISATGEGEKLFF.

V gene TRBV19 combines with J gene TRBJ2-7, with a weak D call TRBD2 (6 bases). V gave up 3 bases and J gave up 5 bases, with 14 bases separating them. Germline CDR1 is LNHDA and CDR2 is SQIVND (reference sequence). The CDR3 has 14 residues. The CDR3 loop reads CASSIPGVLDEQYF. The CDR3 DNA reads TGTGCCAGTAGTATTCCGGGGGTGTTGGACGAGCAGTACTTC. The variable domain in full, with the rest retrieved from reference TRBV19 and TRBJ2-7, is DGGITQSPKYLFRKEGQNVTLSCEQNLNHDAMYWYRQDPGQGLRLIYYSQIVNDFQKGDIAEGYSVSREKKESFPLTVTSAQKNPTAFYLCASSIPGVLDEQYFGPGTRLTVT.

This chain uses TRBV19 with TRBJ1-1; possible D gene TRBD1, 5 bases. V lost 1 base to trimming and J lost 3 bases, with 12 bases between them. The CDR3 loop spans 15 amino acids. Germline V gives CDR1 LNHDA, CDR2 SQIVND (reference sequence). CDR3 bases: TGTGCCAGTAGTATAGGACAGTTTTTGTACACTGAAGCTTTCTTT. Its protein product is CASSIGQFLYTEAFF. Full variable domain (rest looked up from reference TRBV19 and TRBJ1-1): DGGITQSPKYLFRKEGQNVTLSCEQNLNHDAMYWYRQDPGQGLRLIYYSQIVNDFQKGDIAEGYSVSREKKESFPLTVTSAQKNPTAFYLCASSIGQFLYTEAFFGQGTRLTVV.

This sequence joins TRBV19 and TRBJ2-2, with TRBD1 matching over 8 bases. The CDR3 contains 15 residues. CDR1 LNHDA and CDR2 SQIVND come from the germline V gene (reference sequence). V shed 4 bases and J 6 bases; nucleotides not matched to a gene: 7. As DNA, the CDR3 is TGTGCCAGTAGTAAGACAGGGGCGCGGGCCGGGGAGCTGTTTTTT. Residues: CASSKTGARAGELFF. Full variable domain (outside the CDR3, taken from reference TRBV19 and TRBJ2-2): DGGITQSPKYLFRKEGQNVTLSCEQNLNHDAMYWYRQDPGQGLRLIYYSQIVNDFQKGDIAEGYSVSREKKESFPLTVTSAQKNPTAFYLCASSKTGARAGELFFGEGSRLTVL.

The chain has TRBV6-5 and TRBJ2-3, with D tentatively TRBD1 (6 bases). V was pared by 6 bases and J by 2 bases, with 15 bases between. Germline assignment: CDR1 MNHEY and CDR2 SVGAGI. The CDR3 extends over 15 amino acids. DNA for the CDR3: TGTGCCAGCAGACCCCCGGGACAAATCACAGATACGCAGTATTTT. Translated, it gives CASRPPGQITDTQYF.

V gene TRBV19 combines with J gene TRBJ2-7; the D gene is possibly TRBD1 (5 bases). CDR1 is LNHDA, CDR2 SQIVND, per germline (reference sequence). The CDR3 spans 15 residues. V lost 1 base and J 3 bases, leaving 13 bases between the germline ends. For the CDR3, the DNA is TGTGCCAGTAGTATAGGTCCAGGGCCCTACTACGAGCAGTACTTC. This codes for CASSIGPGPYYEQYF.

In its sample, this clone was seen once. V usage is TRBV3-1 (or the pseudogene TRBV3-2) and J usage is TRBJ1-6; no reliable D call. The CDR3 runs 13 residues. Germline CDR1 is LGHDT and CDR2 is YNNKEL (reference sequence). Trimming took 2 bases from V and 8 from J, leaving 7 bases between them. The CDR3 DNA reads TGTGCCAGCAGCCAAACGAGTTATTCACCCCTCCACTTT. This gives the protein CASSQTSYSPLHF.

V and J are TRBV2 and TRBJ1-6, with 9 bases fitting TRBD1. CDR1 is SNHLY, CDR2 FYNNEI, per germline. J gave up 9 bases and V 7 bases, and 4 bases lay outside the gene matches. This CDR3 has 13 amino acids. CDR3 loop: CASNRDRVSPLHF. CDR3 nucleotides: TGTGCCAGCAACCGGGACAGGGTTTCACCCCTCCACTTT. Supplemented by reference TRBV2 and TRBJ1-6, the full variable domain reads EPEVTQTPSHQVTQMGQEVILRCVPISNHLYFYWYRQILGQKVEFLVSFYNNEISEKSEIFDDQFSVERPDGSNFTLKIRSTKLEDSAMYFCASNRDRVSPLHFGNGTRLTVT.

This clone was seen a single time. The gene calls are TRBV27 and TRBJ2-1, with D tentatively TRBD1 (6 bases). V lost 2 bases, J lost 4 bases, and 18 bases lay in between. The germline CDR1 and CDR2 sequences are MNHEY and SMNVEV (reference sequence). The CDR3 loop spans 17 amino acids. The CDR3: CASSLRPWGTPYNEQFF. The DNA of the CDR3 is TGTGCCAGCAGTTTAAGGCCATGGGGGACACCGTACAATGAGCAGTTCTTC.

In DNA, the CDR3 is TGCGCCAGCAGCTCTACAGGCGGGACAGGGGACGAGCAGTACTTC. Its protein product is CASSSTGGTGDEQYF. This chain links TRBV5-1 with TRBJ2-7; 10 bases agree with TRBD1. The CDR3 spans 15 residues. V was clipped by 3 bases and J by 5 bases; unmatched bases: 8. Germline loops: CDR1 SGHRS, CDR2 YFSETQ.

This clone was picked up one time. The chain combines TRBV5-1 with TRBJ1-1; 8 bases match TRBD1. There are 13 residues in the CDR3. The V gene end was trimmed by 4 bases and the J gene end by 10 bases; junction bases not matched to a gene: 9. Germline lookup yields CDR1 SGHRS and CDR2 YFSETQ. This CDR3 reads CASSPDRVDRAFF. The CDR3 bases are TGCGCCAGCAGCCCGGACAGGGTTGATCGAGCTTTCTTT.

The rearrangement joins TRBV10-3 to TRBJ2-3, with 7 bases fitting TRBD2. Losses at the gene ends were 5 bases for V and 6 bases for J; bases not matched to a gene: 2. Germline V gives CDR1 ENHRY, CDR2 SYGVKD. CDR3 size: 12 residues. The CDR3 spells CAISTAGDTQYF. CDR3 DNA: TGTGCCATCAGTACAGCGGGGGATACGCAGTATTTT.

The J gene is TRBJ1-2, the V gene TRBV15; D perhaps matches TRBD1 (6 bases). V was trimmed by 7 bases and J by 0 bases, leaving 12 bases between them. CDR3 length equals 14 residues. Germline CDR1 LNHNV, CDR2 YYDKDF (reference sequence). This chain's CDR3 is CATKGGATNYGYTF. The CDR3 DNA sequence: TGTGCCACCAAGGGGGGGGCCACTAACTATGGCTACACCTTC.

The chain has TRBV10-3 and TRBJ2-5; TRBD2 aligns across 9 bases. CDR1 ENHRY and CDR2 SYGVKD come from the germline V gene. V lost 10 bases, J lost 1 base, and 7 bases stayed unmatched. CDR3 length: 14 residues. CDR3 in amino acids: CASGGGTRQETQYF. For the CDR3, the DNA is TGTGCCAGCGGGGGGGGGACACGCCAAGAGACCCAGTACTTC.

V gene TRBV21-1 combines with J gene TRBJ1-6; the D call in the table, TRBD1, was not verified against the DNA. TRBV21-1 is described as a pseudogene. The CDR3 is 14 amino acids. The chain's CDR3 is CASSAQGVNSPLHF. The DNA for the CDR3 is TGTGCCAGCAGCGCCCAGGGGGTTAATTCACCCCTCCACTTT.

V gene TRBV5-1 combines with J gene TRBJ1-1; D unresolved. The CDR3 spans 13 residues. Trimming pared 7 bases from V and 1 base from J, leaving 11 bases between. Germline loops: CDR1 SGHRS, CDR2 YFSETQ. CDR3 DNA sequence: TGCGCCAGCGGTCCGAGCGAGAACACTGAAGCTTTCTTT. Translation: CASGPSENTEAFF.

This clone was picked up a small number of times. The gene calls are TRBV7-2 and TRBJ2-1; 10 bases agree with TRBD2. CDR1 and CDR2 from the germline V gene are SGHTA and FQGNSA. J gave up 6 bases and V 5 bases, and 4 bases lay outside the gene matches. There are 14 residues in the CDR3. CDR3 bases: TGTGCCAGCAGCATTAGCGGGGGGCCCAATGAGCAGTTCTTC. Protein sequence: CASSISGGPNEQFF.

The chain couples TRBV7-2 to TRBJ1-1; D is undetermined. Germline lookup yields CDR1 SGHTA and CDR2 FQGNSA. Trimming left V 2 bases short and J 0 bases short, with 4 bases between. The CDR3 spans 13 residues. The CDR3 DNA is TGTGCCAGCAGCTTACCTGTGAACACTGAAGCTTTCTTT. This codes for CASSLPVNTEAFF.

CDR3 coding DNA: TGCAGCGTTGAAGATTGGGGGGGCGAAAAACTGTTTTTT. It codes for CSVEDWGGEKLFF. This sequence joins TRBV29-1 and TRBJ1-4; D is perhaps TRBD1 (6 bases). Germline V gives CDR1 SQVTM, CDR2 ANQGSEA. CDR3 length: 13 amino acids. Trimming took 0 bases from V and 8 from J, leaving 10 bases between them. The variable domain in full, with the rest retrieved from reference TRBV29-1 and TRBJ1-4, is SAVISQKPSRDICQRGTSLTIQCQVDSQVTMMFWYRQQPGQSLTLIATANQGSEATYESGFVIDKFPISRPNLTFSTLTVSNMSPEDSSIYLCSVEDWGGEKLFFGSGTQLSVL.

The gene calls are TRBV14 and TRBJ1-3; D is ambiguous. V was trimmed by 1 base and J by 8 bases, leaving 18 bases between them. The CDR3 is 16 amino acids. The germline V gene encodes CDR1 SGHDN and CDR2 FVKESK. The CDR3 sequence: CASSQVVGPPLDTIYF. The CDR3, as DNA: TGTGCCAGCAGCCAAGTGGTGGGCCCCCCGCTGGACACCATATATTTT.

CDR3 amino acids: CASSTTGVSEAFF. The CDR3 region has the DNA TGTGCCAGCAGCACCACAGGGGTATCCGAAGCTTTCTTT. The chain uses TRBV7-9 and TRBJ1-1; 7 nucleotides match TRBD1. Germline values: CDR1 SEHNR, CDR2 FQNEAQ (reference sequence). With V trimmed by 5 bases and J by 8 bases, 8 bases remained unmatched. CDR3 length: 13 residues.

The chain carries TRBV4-1 and TRBJ1-2, with 7 bases identical to TRBD1. The CDR3 runs 19 residues. The germline V gene has CDR1 MGHRA and CDR2 YSYEKL. V gave up 5 bases and J gave up 2 bases; unmatched junction bases: 20. The CDR3 loop reads CASSDRAKAHLDSNYGYTF. CDR3 in DNA: TGCGCCAGCAGCGACAGGGCGAAAGCCCACCTCGATTCGAACTATGGCTACACCTTC.

V and J are TRBV18 and TRBJ2-7; D may be TRBD2 (7 bases). CDR3 size: 13 residues. Germline loops: CDR1 KGHSH, CDR2 LQKENI. Trimming removed 6 bases at V and 2 bases at J, with 11 bases between. The CDR3 loop is CASSRRGPYEQYF. The DNA for the CDR3 is TGTGCCAGCTCCCGGCGGGGGCCCTACGAGCAGTACTTC.